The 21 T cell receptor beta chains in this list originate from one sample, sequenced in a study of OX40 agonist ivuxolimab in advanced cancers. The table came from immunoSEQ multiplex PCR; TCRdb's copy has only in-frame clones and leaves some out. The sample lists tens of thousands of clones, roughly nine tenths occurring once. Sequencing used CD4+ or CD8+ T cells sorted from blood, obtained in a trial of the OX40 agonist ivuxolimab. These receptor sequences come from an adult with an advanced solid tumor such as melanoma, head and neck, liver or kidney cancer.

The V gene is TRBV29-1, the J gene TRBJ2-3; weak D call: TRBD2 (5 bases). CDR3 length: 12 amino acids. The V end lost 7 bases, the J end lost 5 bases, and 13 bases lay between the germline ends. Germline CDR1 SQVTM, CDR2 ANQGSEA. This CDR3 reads CSALRGLDTQYF. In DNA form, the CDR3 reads TGCAGCGCTTTACGCGGACTAGATACGCAGTATTTT.

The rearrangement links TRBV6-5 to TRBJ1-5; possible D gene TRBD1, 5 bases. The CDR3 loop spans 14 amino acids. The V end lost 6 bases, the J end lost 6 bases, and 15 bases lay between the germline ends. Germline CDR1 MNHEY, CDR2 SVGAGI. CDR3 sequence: CASSRDGLSQPQHF. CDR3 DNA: TGTGCCAGCAGCCGGGACGGTCTAAGTCAGCCCCAGCATTTT.

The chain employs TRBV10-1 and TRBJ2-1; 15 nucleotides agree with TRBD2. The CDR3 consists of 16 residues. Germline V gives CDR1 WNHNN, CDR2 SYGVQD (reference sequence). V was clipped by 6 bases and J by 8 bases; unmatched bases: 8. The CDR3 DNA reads TGCGCCAGCAGCGACGGACTAGCGGGAGGGTCCCATGAGCAGTTCTTC. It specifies CASSDGLAGGSHEQFF.

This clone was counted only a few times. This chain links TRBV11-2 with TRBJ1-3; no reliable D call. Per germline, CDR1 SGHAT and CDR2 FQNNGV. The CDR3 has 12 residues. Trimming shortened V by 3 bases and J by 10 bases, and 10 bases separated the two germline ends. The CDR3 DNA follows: TGTGCCAGCAGCTTTGGGGTGAGAACCATATATTTT. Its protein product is CASSFGVRTIYF. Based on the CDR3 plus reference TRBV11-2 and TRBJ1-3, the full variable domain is EAGVAQSPRYKIIEKRQSVAFWCNPISGHATLYWYQQILGQGPKLLIQFQNNGVVDDSQLPKDRFSAERLKGVDSTLKIQPAKLEDSAVYLCASSFGVRTIYFGEGSWLTVV.

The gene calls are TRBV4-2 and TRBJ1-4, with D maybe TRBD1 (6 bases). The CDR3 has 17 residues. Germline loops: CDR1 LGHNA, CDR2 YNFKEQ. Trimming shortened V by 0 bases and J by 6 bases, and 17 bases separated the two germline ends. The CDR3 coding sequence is TGTGCCAGCAGCCAAGATAAGGGGGGGAGGTATCATGAAAAACTGTTTTTT. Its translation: CASSQDKGGRYHEKLFF.

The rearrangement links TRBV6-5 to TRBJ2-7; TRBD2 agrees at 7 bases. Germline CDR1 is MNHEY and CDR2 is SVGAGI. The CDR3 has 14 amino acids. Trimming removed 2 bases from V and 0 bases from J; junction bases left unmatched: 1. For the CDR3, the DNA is TGTGCCAGCAGTTACGGGACTACCTCCTACGAGCAGTACTTC. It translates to CASSYGTTSYEQYF.

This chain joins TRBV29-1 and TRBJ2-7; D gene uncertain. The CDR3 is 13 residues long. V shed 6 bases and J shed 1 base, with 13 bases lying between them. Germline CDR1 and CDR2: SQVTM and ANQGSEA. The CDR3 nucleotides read TGCAGCGTCAACGACTGGCAGTCCTACGAGCAGTACTTC. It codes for CSVNDWQSYEQYF.

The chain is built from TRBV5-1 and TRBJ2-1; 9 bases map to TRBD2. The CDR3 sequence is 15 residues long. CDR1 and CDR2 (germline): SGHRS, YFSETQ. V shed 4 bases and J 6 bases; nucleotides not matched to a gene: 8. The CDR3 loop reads CASSPEVAGVNEQFF. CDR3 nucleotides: TGCGCCAGCAGCCCGGAGGTAGCGGGGGTCAATGAGCAGTTCTTC.

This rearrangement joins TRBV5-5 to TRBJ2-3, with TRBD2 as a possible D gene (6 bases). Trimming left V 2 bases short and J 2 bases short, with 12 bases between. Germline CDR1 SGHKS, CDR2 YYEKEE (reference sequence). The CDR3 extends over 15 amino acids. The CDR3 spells CASSFYSGDTDTQYF. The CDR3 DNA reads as TGTGCCAGCAGCTTCTATAGCGGAGACACAGATACGCAGTATTTT. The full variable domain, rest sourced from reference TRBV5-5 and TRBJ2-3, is DAGVTQSPTHLIKTRGQQVTLRCSPISGHKSVSWYQQVLGQGPQFIFQYYEKEERGRGNFPDRFSARQFPNYSSELNVNALLLGDSALYLCASSFYSGDTDTQYFGPGTRLTVL.

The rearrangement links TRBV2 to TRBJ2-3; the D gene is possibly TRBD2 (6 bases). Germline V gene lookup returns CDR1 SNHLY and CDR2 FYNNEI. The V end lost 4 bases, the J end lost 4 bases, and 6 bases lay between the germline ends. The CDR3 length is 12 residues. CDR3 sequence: CASSAGADTQYF. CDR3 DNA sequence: TGTGCCAGCAGTGCGGGGGCAGATACGCAGTATTTT.

DNA for the CDR3: TGTGCCAGCAGTGCAAGAGGCTTGGGACAGATTCAATCTGGAAACACCATATATTTT. Protein: CASSARGLGQIQSGNTIYF. V is TRBV6-1 and J is TRBJ1-3; TRBD1 matches at 7 bases. Per germline, CDR1 MNHNS and CDR2 SASEGT. CDR3 length: 19 residues. With V trimmed by 4 bases and J by 1 base, 16 bases remained unmatched.

In DNA, the CDR3 is TGTGCCAGCAGCTTGGGACAGCGAAACACTGAAGCTTTCTTT. As protein: CASSLGQRNTEAFF. This chain uses TRBV5-4 with TRBJ1-1; tentatively, D is TRBD1 (5 bases). This CDR3 region has 14 residues. V was cut by 0 bases and J by 2 bases, with 8 bases left in between. Per germline, CDR1 SGHNT and CDR2 YYREEE (reference sequence).

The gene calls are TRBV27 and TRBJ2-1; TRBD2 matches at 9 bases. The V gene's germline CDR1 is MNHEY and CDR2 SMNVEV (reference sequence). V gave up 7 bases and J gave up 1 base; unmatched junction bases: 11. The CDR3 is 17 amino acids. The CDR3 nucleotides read TGTGCCAGCACGCGCACGGGACTAGCAGGTTCCTACAATGAGCAGTTCTTC. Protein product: CASTRTGLAGSYNEQFF.

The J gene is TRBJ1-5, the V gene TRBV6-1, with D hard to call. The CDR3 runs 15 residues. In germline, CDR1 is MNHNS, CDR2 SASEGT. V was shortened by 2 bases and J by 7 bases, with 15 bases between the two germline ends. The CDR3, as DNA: TGTGCCAGCAGTGAAAGTCCAGACCCAGCGCAGCCCCAGCATTTT. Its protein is CASSESPDPAQPQHF.

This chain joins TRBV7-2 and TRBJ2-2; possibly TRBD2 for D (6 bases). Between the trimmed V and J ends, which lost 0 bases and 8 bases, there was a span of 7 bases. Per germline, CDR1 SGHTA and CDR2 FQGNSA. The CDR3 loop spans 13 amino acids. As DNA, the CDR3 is TGTGCCAGCAGCTTAGCCGGGGGAGGGGAGCTGTTTTTT. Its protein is CASSLAGGGELFF.

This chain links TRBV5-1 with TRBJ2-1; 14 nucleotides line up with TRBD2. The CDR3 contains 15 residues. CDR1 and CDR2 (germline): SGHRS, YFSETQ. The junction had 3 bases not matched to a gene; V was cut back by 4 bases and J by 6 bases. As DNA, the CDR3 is TGCGCCAGCAGCCCGGGACTAGCGGGAGTCAATGAGCAGTTCTTC. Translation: CASSPGLAGVNEQFF. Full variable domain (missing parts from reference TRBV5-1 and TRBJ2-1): KAGVTQTPRYLIKTRGQQVTLSCSPISGHRSVSWYQQTPGQGLQFLFEYFSETQRNKGNFPGRFSGRQFSNSRSEMNVSTLELGDSALYLCASSPGLAGVNEQFFGPGTRLTVL.

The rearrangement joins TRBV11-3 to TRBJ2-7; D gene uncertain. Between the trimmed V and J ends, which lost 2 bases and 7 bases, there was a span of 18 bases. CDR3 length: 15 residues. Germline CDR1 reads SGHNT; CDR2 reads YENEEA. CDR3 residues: CASSLLSGSQGEQYF. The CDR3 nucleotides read TGTGCCAGCAGCTTATTATCGGGCTCACAAGGGGAGCAGTACTTC.

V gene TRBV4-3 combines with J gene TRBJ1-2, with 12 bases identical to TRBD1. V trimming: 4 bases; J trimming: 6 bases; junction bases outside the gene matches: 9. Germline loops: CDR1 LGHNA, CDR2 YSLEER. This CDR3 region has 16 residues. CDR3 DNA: TGCGCCAGCAGCCGGGGACAGGGGGCGGGAAGAGATGGCTACACCTTC. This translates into CASSRGQGAGRDGYTF.

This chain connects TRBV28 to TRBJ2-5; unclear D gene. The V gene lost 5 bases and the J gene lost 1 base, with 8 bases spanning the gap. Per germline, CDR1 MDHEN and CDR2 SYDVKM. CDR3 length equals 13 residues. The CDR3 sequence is CASSVPGQETQYF. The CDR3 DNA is TGTGCCAGCAGTGTTCCGGGCCAAGAGACCCAGTACTTC.

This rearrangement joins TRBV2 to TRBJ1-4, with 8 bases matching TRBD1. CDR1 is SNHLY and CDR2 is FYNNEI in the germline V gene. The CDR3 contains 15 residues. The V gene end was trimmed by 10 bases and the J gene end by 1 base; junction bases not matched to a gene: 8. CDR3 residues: CATTTGGVTNEKLFF. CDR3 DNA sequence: TGTGCCACCACCACAGGGGGAGTAACTAATGAAAAACTGTTTTTT.

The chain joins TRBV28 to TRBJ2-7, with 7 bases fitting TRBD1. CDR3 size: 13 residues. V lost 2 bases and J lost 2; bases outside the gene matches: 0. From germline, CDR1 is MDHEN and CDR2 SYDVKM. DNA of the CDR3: TGTGCCAGCAGTTTAAGGGGGCCCTACGAGCAGTACTTC. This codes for CASSLRGPYEQYF. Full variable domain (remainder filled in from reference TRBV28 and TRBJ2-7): DVKVTQSSRYLVKRTGEKVFLECVQDMDHENMFWYRQDPGLGLRLIYFSYDVKMKEKGDIPEGYSVSREKKERFSLILESASTNQTSMYLCASSLRGPYEQYFGPGTRLTVT.